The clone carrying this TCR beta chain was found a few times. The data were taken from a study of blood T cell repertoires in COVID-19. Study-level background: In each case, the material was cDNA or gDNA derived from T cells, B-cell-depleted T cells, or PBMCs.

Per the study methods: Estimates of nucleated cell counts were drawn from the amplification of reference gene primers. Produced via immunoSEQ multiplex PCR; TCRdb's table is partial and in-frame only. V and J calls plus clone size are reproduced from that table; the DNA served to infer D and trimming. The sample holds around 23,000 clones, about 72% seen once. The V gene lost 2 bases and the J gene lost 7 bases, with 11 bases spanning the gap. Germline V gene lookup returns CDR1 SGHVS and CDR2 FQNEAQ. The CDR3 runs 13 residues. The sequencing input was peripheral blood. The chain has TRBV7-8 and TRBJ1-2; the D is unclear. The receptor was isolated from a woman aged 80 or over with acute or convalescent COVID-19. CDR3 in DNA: TGTGCCAGCAGCTTACCCTCGGCAGGTGGCTACACCTTC. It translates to CASSLPSAGGYTF.